The 10 T cell receptor beta chains reported below all come from one sample, sequenced in a study of T-cell reconstitution after alpha-beta-depleted transplantation in children. A library of TCRbeta sequences, prepared with unique molecular identifiers, was generated. Using its own MiXCR run on the PCR reads, TCRdb lists one record per CDR3 protein. This sample carries hundreds of thousands of distinct CDR3 sequences, around 17% of them seen once, and the ten largest clones take 1.1%. Sequences were derived from PBMCs from the stem cell graft donor, sampled from the stem cell graft. All receptors derive from a human donor who donated a stem cell graft to a child with acute myeloid leukemia.

This clonotype was picked up many times. The chain is built from TRBV20-1 and TRBJ2-3; TRBD2 is a possible D gene (6 bases). V dropped 6 bases and J dropped 10 bases, with 14 bases sitting between them. Per germline, CDR1 DFQATT and CDR2 SNEGSKA (reference sequence). The CDR3 is made up of 11 amino acids. CDR3 sequence: CSADRDSPQYF. The CDR3 DNA reads TGCAGTGCGGACCGGGACTCTCCGCAGTATTTT.

The chain links TRBV29-1 to TRBJ2-3, with 8 positions matching TRBD2. V shed 4 bases, J shed 2 bases, and the junction held 5 bases outside the gene matches. CDR1 and CDR2 (germline): SQVTM, ANQGSEA. CDR3 length: 14 residues. CDR3 DNA sequence: TGCAGCGTTGGTGCGGGGGGAAACACAGATACGCAGTATTTT. Translating gives CSVGAGGNTDTQYF.

Worth noting for this clonotype: One base away lies a much larger clone, so this may be a sequencing read error. The rearrangement links TRBV7-8 to TRBJ2-7, with D possibly TRBD2 on 6 matching bases. CDR1 and CDR2 (germline): SGHVS, FQNEAQ. The CDR3 totals 15 residues. V gave up 1 base and J gave up 3 bases, with 13 bases separating them. CDR3 bases: TGTGCCAGCAGCTTAGTGGCGGCGGGACTCTACGAGCAGTACTTC. Translated: CASSLVAAGLYEQYF.

Many counts were recorded for this clonotype. This sequence joins TRBV19 and TRBJ1-2, with a possible D match to TRBD1 (5 bases). The germline V gene encodes CDR1 LNHDA and CDR2 SQIVND (reference sequence). V lost 5 bases and J lost 3, with 10 bases in between. The CDR3 runs to 13 residues. The CDR3, as DNA: TGTGCCAGTAGTCCCGGGGGAGACTATGGCTACACCTTC. This gives the protein CASSPGGDYGYTF. The variable domain in full, with the rest retrieved from reference TRBV19 and TRBJ1-2, is DGGITQSPKYLFRKEGQNVTLSCEQNLNHDAMYWYRQDPGQGLRLIYYSQIVNDFQKGDIAEGYSVSREKKESFPLTVTSAQKNPTAFYLCASSPGGDYGYTFGSGTRLTVV.

This clonotype was recorded a few times. J is TRBJ2-1 and V is TRBV7-8, with D perhaps TRBD1 (5 bases). This CDR3 region has 15 residues. CDR1 SGHVS and CDR2 FQNEAQ come from the germline V gene. Trimming left V 2 bases short and J 3 bases short, with 11 bases between. The CDR3 DNA follows: TGTGCCAGCAGCTTACAGGGTGCCTACTACAATGAGCAGTTCTTC. This codes for CASSLQGAYYNEQFF.

There are a few counts of this clonotype. This sequence joins TRBV6-1 and TRBJ1-4, with D perhaps TRBD1 (6 bases). V was shortened by 7 bases and J by 10 bases, with 19 bases between the two germline ends. CDR1 and CDR2 (germline): MNHNS, SASEGT. CDR3 size: 14 residues. The CDR3: CASIWGLADGKLFF. The CDR3 DNA follows: TGTGCCAGCATCTGGGGGCTAGCGGATGGAAAACTGTTTTTT.

The chain has TRBV6-1 and TRBJ1-5; 7 positions match TRBD1. This CDR3 spans 18 amino acids. The junction had 9 bases not matched to a gene; V was cut back by 1 base and J by 0 bases. Germline V lookup: CDR1 MNHNS, CDR2 SASEGT. DNA for the CDR3: TGTGCCAGCAGTGAAGGTTGGGACAGAACCTATAGCAATCAGCCCCAGCATTTT. Its translation is CASSEGWDRTYSNQPQHF.

This rearrangement joins TRBV30 to TRBJ1-2; possibly TRBD1 for D (5 bases). Germline V CDR1 and CDR2: GTSNPN, SVGIG (reference sequence). V lost 3 bases to trimming and J lost 3 bases, with 11 bases between them. The CDR3 is 13 residues long. CDR3 amino acids: CAWRGQGHYGYTF. The DNA of the CDR3 is TGTGCCTGGAGAGGACAAGGCCACTATGGCTACACCTTC. Based on the CDR3 plus reference TRBV30 and TRBJ1-2, the full variable domain is SQTIHQWPATLVQPVGSPLSLECTVEGTSNPNLYWYRQAAGRGLQLLFYSVGIGQISSEVPQNLSASRPQDRQFILSSKKLLLSDSGFYLCAWRGQGHYGYTFGSGTRLTVV.

This clonotype was found a few times. The chain joins TRBV5-5 to TRBJ1-6; tentative D call: TRBD1 (5 bases). Germline-derived CDR1 and CDR2 are SGHKS and YYEKEE (reference sequence). The CDR3 consists of 14 residues. Trimming took 4 bases from V and 11 from J, leaving 16 bases between them. CDR3 bases: TGTGCCAGCAGCCTTCCGGGTACAGGTGCACCCCTCCACTTT. This encodes CASSLPGTGAPLHF. The full variable domain, rest sourced from reference TRBV5-5 and TRBJ1-6, is DAGVTQSPTHLIKTRGQQVTLRCSPISGHKSVSWYQQVLGQGPQFIFQYYEKEERGRGNFPDRFSARQFPNYSSELNVNALLLGDSALYLCASSLPGTGAPLHFGNGTRLTVT.

This clonotype came up many times. The J gene is TRBJ2-3, the V gene TRBV24-1; TRBD1 might be the D (5 bases). The germline V and J ends were trimmed by 0 bases and 3 bases, with 9 bases remaining between them. Germline V gene lookup returns CDR1 KGHDR and CDR2 SFDVKD. This CDR3 spans 15 amino acids. Here the CDR3 DNA reads TGTGCCACCAGTGATTTGGGGGCAGAAACAGATACGCAGTATTTT. It encodes CATSDLGAETDTQYF.